What follows are 28 T cell receptor beta chains derived from one specimen sequenced in a study of shared T cell receptors in the human thymus. Produced via immunoSEQ multiplex PCR; TCRdb's table is partial and in-frame only. The sample holds about 610,000 clones, 88% seen once. A further study also used this sample, focusing on human thymus T cells.

Sequenced material: thymocytes. The receptors shown here come from a boy younger than two with a congenital heart defect.

In this sample, this clone turned up once. The chain employs TRBV18 and TRBJ2-7, with 9 bases fitting TRBD2. There are 16 residues in the CDR3. V gave up 6 bases and J gave up 5 bases; unmatched junction bases: 14. Germline values: CDR1 KGHSH, CDR2 LQKENI. CDR3 DNA: TGTGCCAGCTCCCACCGCCAGCCAGCGGGAGGCCACGAGCAGTACTTC. Translation gives CASSHRQPAGGHEQYF. Looking up the rest from reference TRBV18 and TRBJ2-7 gives the full variable domain: NAGVMQNPRHLVRRRGQEARLRCSPMKGHSHVYWYRQLPEEGLKFMVYLQKENIIDESGMPKERFSAEFPKEGPSILRIQQVVRGDSAAYFCASSHRQPAGGHEQYFGPGTRLTVT.

The chain employs TRBV28 and TRBJ2-7, with D perhaps matching TRBD2 (5 bases). Trimming left V 3 bases short and J 3 bases short, with 15 bases between. Germline CDR1 MDHEN, CDR2 SYDVKM. The CDR3 contains 15 residues. This chain's CDR3 is CASSFEGRRSYEQYF. CDR3 coding DNA: TGTGCCAGCAGTTTCGAGGGTCGGAGGAGCTACGAGCAGTACTTC.

The chain carries TRBV6-1 and TRBJ2-7; TRBD2 agrees at 7 bases. Germline V gene lookup returns CDR1 MNHNS and CDR2 SASEGT. After removal of 6 bases from V and 0 bases from J, the junction contained 8 bases not matched to a gene. CDR3 length equals 15 residues. CDR3 sequence (DNA): TGTGCCAGCAGGACAATAGCGGGTCCCTCCTACGAGCAGTACTTC. As protein: CASRTIAGPSYEQYF.

The gene calls are TRBV14 and TRBJ2-3; D might be TRBD2 (6 bases). This CDR3 has 16 amino acids. The ends were cut back, 1 base at V and 0 bases at J, with 11 bases in the middle. The germline gives CDR1 SGHDN, CDR2 FVKESK. DNA for the CDR3: TGTGCCAGCAGCCAAGGGGGACTCGATAGCACAGATACGCAGTATTTT. Protein sequence: CASSQGGLDSTDTQYF.

The chain is built from TRBV25-1 and TRBJ1-3; 8 nucleotides align to TRBD1. This CDR3 contains 16 residues. The germline CDR1 and CDR2 sequences are MGHDK and SYGVNS. Trimming took 2 bases from V and 2 from J; bases not matched to a gene: 5. This CDR3 is CASSERTGRPGNTIYF. DNA of the CDR3: TGTGCCAGCAGTGAACGGACAGGGAGGCCTGGAAACACCATATATTTT.

This clone was recorded once. The J gene is TRBJ2-1, the V gene TRBV29-1, with 10 bases that match TRBD2. The V segment lost 6 bases and the J segment 3 bases; nucleotides outside the gene matches: 8. The CDR3 length is 15 residues. The germline V gene encodes CDR1 SQVTM and CDR2 ANQGSEA. The chain's CDR3 is CSVPLAGAIYNEQFF. The DNA of the CDR3 is TGCAGCGTACCTCTAGCGGGAGCCATCTACAATGAGCAGTTCTTC.

The table lists this clone with a count of one. The rearrangement joins TRBV9 to TRBJ2-7; a weak D match, TRBD1 (6 bases). The V gene lost 4 bases and the J gene lost 3 bases, with 14 bases spanning the gap. CDR1 is SGDLS, CDR2 YYNGEE, per germline. The CDR3 covers 14 residues. The CDR3 DNA sequence: TGTGCCAGCAGCTCGACAGGTGGCGACTACGAGCAGTACTTC. Translation: CASSSTGGDYEQYF.

The CDR3 here is CASSQVQKASSGKNNEQFF. In nucleotides, the CDR3 is TGCGCCAGCAGCCAAGTCCAAAAGGCTTCTAGCGGGAAGAACAATGAGCAGTTCTTC. The chain combines TRBV4-3 with TRBJ2-1; TRBD2 aligns across 9 bases. Germline V gene sequence: CDR1 LGHNA, CDR2 YSLEER. The CDR3 is 19 amino acids. V lost 1 base, J lost 5 bases, and 15 bases stayed unmatched.

The rearrangement links TRBV7-9 to TRBJ1-2; 7 nucleotides agree with TRBD1. The CDR3 runs to 19 residues. The V gene end was trimmed by 6 bases and the J gene end by 2 bases; junction bases not matched to a gene: 21. Germline V gene data show CDR1 as SEHNR and CDR2 as FQNEAQ (reference sequence). The CDR3 DNA reads as TGTGCCAGCAGTCCTACACCGAACCGGGACAGCCACGCGAACTATGGCTACACCTTC. Amino acids: CASSPTPNRDSHANYGYTF.

The J gene is TRBJ2-1, the V gene TRBV13; the match to TRBD1 covers 7 bases. The CDR3 runs to 14 residues. Per germline, CDR1 PRHDT and CDR2 FYEKMQ (reference sequence). J gave up 9 bases and V 5 bases, and 10 bases lay outside the gene matches. CDR3 coding DNA: TGTGCCAGCAGCCCGACGACAGGGTGGAGTGAGCAGTTCTTC. Amino acids: CASSPTTGWSEQFF.

The chain combines TRBV11-2 with TRBJ2-5; possibly TRBD2 for D (6 bases). Germline loops: CDR1 SGHAT, CDR2 FQNNGV. The CDR3 runs 13 residues. V was shortened by 7 bases and J by 5 bases, with 14 bases between the two germline ends. CDR3 bases: TGTGCCAGCACCAATGCGGGGACGGAGACCCAGTACTTC. Translated: CASTNAGTETQYF.

The chain joins TRBV7-9 to TRBJ1-4; 10 bases are a match to TRBD1. The V segment lost 5 bases and the J segment 7 bases; nucleotides outside the gene matches: 4. This CDR3 comprises 14 residues. The germline gives CDR1 SEHNR, CDR2 FQNEAQ (reference sequence). DNA of the CDR3: TGTGCCAGCAGCCTGACAGGGGGCGGTGAAAAACTGTTTTTT. It encodes CASSLTGGGEKLFF.

The genes are TRBV7-6 and TRBJ2-1; 7 bases align to TRBD2. Germline V gene lookup returns CDR1 SGHVS and CDR2 FNYEAQ. V trimming: 8 bases; J trimming: 6 bases; junction bases outside the gene matches: 16. The CDR3 sequence is 16 residues long. The CDR3 DNA sequence: TGTGCCAGCTACAGACGGGGGGACCCTCCGGGCAATGAGCAGTTCTTC. Amino acids: CASYRRGDPPGNEQFF.

The chain couples TRBV7-9 to TRBJ1-1; D ambiguous. The CDR3 covers 15 residues. With 0 bases removed from V and 4 bases from J, the gap between germline ends came to 12 bases. Germline V lookup: CDR1 SEHNR, CDR2 FQNEAQ (reference sequence). CDR3 sequence reads: CASSLAEGSVTEAFF. The CDR3, as DNA: TGTGCCAGCAGCTTAGCCGAGGGAAGCGTCACTGAAGCTTTCTTT.

The chain combines TRBV7-2 with TRBJ1-2; D may be TRBD1 (6 bases). This CDR3 has 17 amino acids. The ends were cut back, 3 bases at V and 4 bases at J, with 21 bases in the middle. CDR1 is SGHTA, CDR2 FQGNSA, per germline. CDR3 in DNA: TGTGCCAGCAGCTTGTTGCGGCCAGGGGAGTATAGCTATGGCTACACCTTC. The encoded protein is CASSLLRPGEYSYGYTF.

This clone was seen just once. This chain links TRBV21-1 with TRBJ2-3; TRBD1, as called in the table, went unchecked against the DNA. TRBV21-1 is shown as a pseudogene. The CDR3 is 20 residues long. CDR3 bases: TGTGCCAGCAGCAAATCGAAAGGGGGACGGAGTGCCCCTAGCACAGATACGCAGTATTTT. Protein sequence: CASSKSKGGRSAPSTDTQYF.

The chain employs TRBV4-3 and TRBJ2-7; 10 bases are shared with TRBD2. From germline, CDR1 is LGHNA and CDR2 YSLEER. The CDR3 consists of 15 residues. J gave up 2 bases and V 4 bases, and 5 bases lay outside the gene matches. The CDR3 DNA is TGCGCCAGCAGCCGGAAGCGGGAGGGAACCTACGAGCAGTACTTC. Encoded protein: CASSRKREGTYEQYF.

This rearrangement joins TRBV4-3 to TRBJ2-3; maybe TRBD2 (6 bases). This CDR3 is built from 15 residues. The ends were cut back, 4 bases at V and 7 bases at J, with 18 bases in the middle. Germline loops: CDR1 LGHNA, CDR2 YSLEER. CDR3 in DNA: TGCGCCAGCAGCCCCTCGGGGGTATCGGGACATACGCAGTATTTT. The encoded protein is CASSPSGVSGHTQYF.

The rearrangement links TRBV7-3 to TRBJ1-5; TRBD1 matches at 9 bases. V trimming: 2 bases; J trimming: 2 bases; junction bases outside the gene matches: 4. Germline loops: CDR1 SGHTA, CDR2 FQGTGA. This CDR3 spans 16 amino acids. The CDR3 bases are TGTGCCAGCAGCTTACCGGGACAGGGTTGCAATCAGCCCCAGCATTTT. Amino acid sequence: CASSLPGQGCNQPQHF. Full variable domain (remainder filled in from reference TRBV7-3 and TRBJ1-5): GAGVSQTPSNKVTEKGKYVELRCDPISGHTALYWYRQSLGQGPEFLIYFQGTGAADDSGLPNDRFFAVRPEGSVSTLKIQRTERGDSAVYLCASSLPGQGCNQPQHFGDGTRLSIL.

The CDR3 nucleotides are TGTGCCAGCAGTGAAGTTAGCGGGATAGGCCCGTACGAGCAGTACTTC. The encoded protein is CASSEVSGIGPYEQYF. The chain links TRBV2 to TRBJ2-7; TRBD2 matches at 8 bases. This CDR3 is built from 16 residues. Germline V gene data show CDR1 as SNHLY and CDR2 as FYNNEI. The J segment lost 4 bases and the V segment lost 1 base, leaving 9 bases of the junction unmatched.

The V call is TRBV4-3, the J call TRBJ1-1, with a tentative D call TRBD1 (5 bases). The CDR3 spans 15 residues. Germline V gene sequence: CDR1 LGHNA, CDR2 YSLEER. With 0 bases removed from V and 4 bases from J, the gap between germline ends came to 12 bases. CDR3: CASSQDFQGGTEAFF. The DNA of the CDR3 is TGCGCCAGCAGCCAAGATTTCCAGGGCGGCACTGAAGCTTTCTTT.

The chain is built from TRBV7-6 and TRBJ1-3; D possibly corresponds to TRBD1 (6 bases). Trimming shortened V by 0 bases and J by 0 bases, and 18 bases separated the two germline ends. CDR1 is SGHVS and CDR2 is FNYEAQ in the germline V gene. This CDR3 spans 19 amino acids. CDR3 in amino acids: CASSLADTGTQFSGNTIYF. CDR3 sequence (DNA): TGTGCCAGCAGCTTAGCAGATACCGGGACACAATTCTCTGGAAACACCATATATTTT.

The chain recombines TRBV4-3 with TRBJ2-1, with D possibly matching TRBD1 (5 bases). This CDR3 has 14 amino acids. Germline assignment: CDR1 LGHNA and CDR2 YSLEER. V was shortened by 6 bases and J by 2 bases, with 11 bases between the two germline ends. Here the CDR3 DNA reads TGCGCCAGCAGGGGGCTAGAACCCTACAATGAGCAGTTCTTC. This translates into CASRGLEPYNEQFF.

V usage is TRBV7-3 and J usage is TRBJ2-3; TRBD2 aligns across 14 bases. The germline CDR1 and CDR2 sequences are SGHTA and FQGTGA. CDR3 length: 17 amino acids. Germline trimming cut 5 bases from V and 9 bases from J; bases unmatched to any gene: 13. CDR3 region: CASSRIPGTSGRDTQYF. Here the CDR3 DNA reads TGTGCCAGCAGCCGAATCCCGGGGACTAGCGGGAGAGACACGCAGTATTTT.

The rearrangement joins TRBV4-2 to TRBJ2-5, with 11 bases fitting TRBD2. The CDR3 sequence is 17 residues long. Per the germline V gene, CDR1 is LGHNA and CDR2 is YNFKEQ. Losses at the gene ends were 3 bases for V and 5 bases for J; bases not matched to a gene: 11. The CDR3 loop is CASSQRLAGPSRETQYF. The CDR3 nucleotides are TGTGCCAGCAGCCAGCGACTAGCGGGGCCGAGCCGGGAGACCCAGTACTTC.

The genes are TRBV28 and TRBJ1-1; 8 nucleotides line up with TRBD1. The germline V gene has CDR1 MDHEN and CDR2 SYDVKM. After removal of 1 base from V and 1 base from J, the junction contained 5 bases not matched to a gene. The CDR3 contains 16 residues. CDR3 residues: CASSLSAGTGNTEAFF. DNA for the CDR3: TGTGCCAGCAGTTTATCAGCCGGGACAGGGAACACTGAAGCTTTCTTT.

The rearrangement links TRBV9 to TRBJ2-7, with 15 bases that match TRBD2. The CDR3 runs 18 residues. Unmatched junction bases numbered 7, after V lost 3 bases and J lost 0 bases. Per the germline V gene, CDR1 is SGDLS and CDR2 is YYNGEE. The CDR3 loop reads CASSAGLAGGRSSYEQYF. For the CDR3, the DNA is TGTGCCAGCAGCGCGGGACTAGCGGGAGGCCGGAGCTCCTACGAGCAGTACTTC.

The V and J genes are TRBV10-3 and TRBJ2-7; no definite D call. Trimming took off 6 bases at V and 3 bases at J, with 18 bases between the two ends. The CDR3 is made up of 15 amino acids. Germline V gene sequence: CDR1 ENHRY, CDR2 SYGVKD. The CDR3 here is CAIRGGRPNCYEQYF. The DNA of the CDR3 is TGTGCCATCAGAGGTGGGCGTCCAAACTGCTACGAGCAGTACTTC.